This entry lists 27 T cell receptor beta chains sequenced from one sample in a study of T cells in Graves' hyperthyroidism and ophthalmopathy. TCR beta CDR3 region amplification was performed from RNA transcripts. A set of HTBI primers served as the primers for a first-round RT-PCR of the TCR CDR3. Each CDR3 protein is one row after TCRdb ran MiXCR on the multiplex PCR reads. The sample includes around 380,000 distinct CDR3 sequences, approximately 13% of them seen just once. Sequenced sample: blood. The receptors derive from a man aged 25 to 45 with Graves' hyperthyroidism that later progressed to Graves' ophthalmopathy.

The chain joins TRBV11-2 to TRBJ2-1, with D perhaps given as TRBD1 or TRBD2 (6 bases each). Trimming removed 5 bases from V and 3 bases from J, with 14 bases in between. This CDR3 has 15 residues. Per germline, CDR1 SGHAT and CDR2 FQNNGV. CDR3 bases: TGTGCCAGCAGCCTGGCGGGACACCTCTACAATGAGCAGTTCTTC. It yields the protein CASSLAGHLYNEQFF. Based on the CDR3 plus reference TRBV11-2 and TRBJ2-1, the full variable domain is EAGVAQSPRYKIIEKRQSVAFWCNPISGHATLYWYQQILGQGPKLLIQFQNNGVVDDSQLPKDRFSAERLKGVDSTLKIQPAKLEDSAVYLCASSLAGHLYNEQFFGPGTRLTVL.

This clonotype was observed many times. The CDR3 protein is CASSPTTDTQYF. In nucleotides, the CDR3 is TGTGCCAGCAGCCCTACCACAGATACGCAGTATTTT. V is TRBV3-1 and J is TRBJ2-3; unclear D gene. Trimming cost V 4 bases and J 2 bases, with 4 bases left between them. The germline V gene encodes CDR1 LGHDT and CDR2 YNNKEL (reference sequence). The CDR3 length is 12 residues.

This clonotype was seen ten or more times. The rearrangement links TRBV6-2 or TRBV6-3 to TRBJ1-2; D is unresolved. Germline V gene lookup returns CDR1 MNHEY and CDR2 SVGEGT. V was trimmed by 2 bases and J by 7 bases, leaving 11 bases between them. The CDR3 sequence is 13 residues long. CDR3 amino acids: CASSYGQFRGYTF. Here the CDR3 DNA reads TGTGCCAGCAGTTACGGGCAATTTCGTGGCTACACCTTC.

This clonotype was seen at least ten times. The J gene is TRBJ1-5, the V gene TRBV6-2 or TRBV6-3; TRBD1 aligns across 7 bases. CDR3 length: 14 residues. The V segment lost 2 bases and the J segment 4 bases; nucleotides outside the gene matches: 2. Germline values: CDR1 MNHEY, CDR2 SVGEGT. As DNA, the CDR3 is TGTGCCAGCAGTTACGGGACAGAAAATCAGCCCCAGCATTTT. This gives the protein CASSYGTENQPQHF.

This clonotype has a count of ten or more. The genes are TRBV27 and TRBJ1-6; 7 nucleotides line up with TRBD1. V lost 5 bases and J lost 3; bases outside the gene matches: 10. CDR1 MNHEY and CDR2 SMNVEV come from the germline V gene (reference sequence). There are 17 residues in the CDR3. The CDR3 DNA follows: TGTGCCAGCAGTGCGGCCCGACAGGGTTTCTATAATTCACCCCTCCACTTT. It codes for CASSAARQGFYNSPLHF.

This clonotype was detected only a few times. Sequence at one end of the junction differs from germline and may be a read error. This sequence joins TRBV7-8 and TRBJ2-7, with D possibly being TRBD2 (6 bases). The germline CDR1 and CDR2 sequences are SGHVS and FQNEAQ. The CDR3 is made up of 14 amino acids. The CDR3 region has the DNA TGTGCCAGCAGCTTAGTAGGGGCCTGGGGGGAGCAGCACTTC. Its protein is CASSLVGAWGEQHF.

Here the CDR3 DNA reads TGCGCCAGCAGGGACAGGGGGCCCACAGATACGCAGTATTTT. Residues: CASRDRGPTDTQYF. The rearrangement links TRBV5-1 to TRBJ2-3; 11 bases are a match to TRBD1. Germline V lookup: CDR1 SGHRS, CDR2 YFSETQ. V shed 5 bases and J 2 bases; nucleotides not matched to a gene: 1. The CDR3 runs to 14 residues.

The chain couples TRBV28 to TRBJ1-2; D gene unclear. From germline, CDR1 is MDHEN and CDR2 SYDVKM. CDR3 length: 13 residues. V was cut by 6 bases and J by 1 base, with 9 bases left in between. CDR3 bases: TGTGCCAGCAGGGCAGACGGTAACTATGGCTACACCTTC. Translation: CASRADGNYGYTF.

This clonotype was counted at least ten times. The rearrangement joins TRBV29-1 to TRBJ1-1, with D uncertain. The CDR3 runs 13 residues. Per germline, CDR1 SQVTM and CDR2 ANQGSEA. Between the trimmed V and J ends, which lost 4 bases and 5 bases, there was a span of 14 bases. This CDR3 is CSVATSSGTEAFF. The CDR3 DNA reads as TGCAGCGTTGCCACCTCCTCGGGTACTGAAGCTTTCTTT.

This clonotype was seen only a few times. The V gene is TRBV4-2, the J gene TRBJ2-5, with TRBD2 matching 11 bases. Germline lookup yields CDR1 LGHNA and CDR2 YNFKEQ. The CDR3 spans 16 residues. With V trimmed by 0 bases and J by 5 bases, 5 bases remained unmatched. The CDR3 loop is CASSQEGLAESETQYF. CDR3 sequence (DNA): TGTGCCAGCAGCCAAGAGGGACTAGCGGAGTCGGAGACCCAGTACTTC.

The V gene is TRBV9, the J gene TRBJ2-1; maybe TRBD1 (5 bases). Germline V gene data show CDR1 as SGDLS and CDR2 as YYNGEE. Trimming stripped 4 bases from V and 7 bases from J, with 15 bases between. CDR3 length equals 14 residues. CDR3 nucleotides: TGTGCCAGCAGCCCCGCCGTAGGGGTTAATGAGCAGTTCTTC. Encoded protein: CASSPAVGVNEQFF. The full variable domain, its missing parts supplied by reference TRBV9 and TRBJ2-1, is DSGVTQTPKHLITATGQRVTLRCSPRSGDLSVYWYQQSLDQGLQFLIQYYNGEERAKGNILERFSAQQFPDLHSELNLSSLELGDSALYFCASSPAVGVNEQFFGPGTRLTVL.

This clonotype was found many times. The chain combines TRBV4-1 with TRBJ2-2; possibly TRBD1 for D (8 bases). The CDR3 contains 14 residues. Germline V CDR1 and CDR2: MGHRA, YSYEKL. The V end was cut by 9 bases, the J end by 7 bases, with 18 bases between. For the CDR3, the DNA is TGCGCCAGTAGAGAACAGGGGGGGATCGGGGAGCTGTTTTTT. Its protein product is CASREQGGIGELFF.

About this clonotype itself: A much larger clone lies one base from this, so it may be a read error. The chain is built from TRBV28 and TRBJ1-1; D remains unclear. CDR3 length: 12 amino acids. Per the germline V gene, CDR1 is MDHEN and CDR2 is SYDVKM. V dropped 3 bases and J dropped 4 bases, with 6 bases sitting between them. DNA of the CDR3: TGTGCCAGCAGTTTTATGAGCACTGAAGCTTTCTTT. It encodes CASSFMSTEAFF.

This clonotype has only a few counts. J is TRBJ1-6 and V is TRBV3-1; TRBD1 matches 7 bases. Trimming at V came to 3 bases and at J to 10 bases, leaving 9 bases not matched to a gene. The CDR3 has 15 residues. Germline-derived CDR1 and CDR2 are LGHDT and YNNKEL (reference sequence). Written as DNA, the CDR3 is TGTGCCAGCAGCCAGTATCACACAGGGGACTCACCCCTCCACTTT. Encoded protein: CASSQYHTGDSPLHF.

This clonotype occurred many times. V usage is TRBV7-2 and J usage is TRBJ1-1; D uncertain. The CDR3 sequence is 13 residues long. The V and J ends lost 3 bases and 1 base respectively, with 6 bases between them. CDR1 SGHTA and CDR2 FQGNSA come from the germline V gene. CDR3 amino acids: CASSFTENTEAFF. DNA for the CDR3: TGTGCCAGCAGCTTTACAGAGAACACTGAAGCTTTCTTT.

CDR3 residues: CSASTGNGYTF. The DNA of the CDR3 is TGCAGTGCTAGCACAGGAAATGGCTACACCTTC. This rearrangement joins TRBV20-1 to TRBJ1-2; weak D call: TRBD1 (5 bases). This CDR3 comprises 11 residues. Germline CDR1 is DFQATT and CDR2 is SNEGSKA (reference sequence). The germline V and J ends were trimmed by 3 bases and 6 bases, with 8 bases remaining between them.

The rearrangement links TRBV6-1 to TRBJ2-1; D perhaps matches TRBD2 (5 bases). The CDR3 totals 14 residues. Between the trimmed V and J ends, which lost 4 bases and 9 bases, there was a span of 16 bases. CDR1 is MNHNS, CDR2 SASEGT, per germline. In nucleotides, the CDR3 is TGTGCCAGCAGTGCCCCACAACTAGTGATTGAGCAGTTCTTC. This gives the protein CASSAPQLVIEQFF.

At least ten counts were recorded for this clonotype. At one boundary the junction diverges from the germline segment, which might be a read error. V usage is TRBV2 and J usage is TRBJ2-2, with D possibly being TRBD2 (6 bases). Germline V gives CDR1 SNHLY, CDR2 FYNNEI. This CDR3 comprises 14 residues. CDR3 sequence: CASSALANSGELFF. Written as DNA, the CDR3 is TGTGCCAGCAGTGCTCTAGCGAACTCCGGGGAGCTGTTTTTT.

This chain joins TRBV5-4 and TRBJ1-5; D is uncertain. The CDR3 consists of 14 residues. Trimming pared 3 bases from V and 6 bases from J, leaving 13 bases between. Germline-derived CDR1 and CDR2 are SGHNT and YYREEE (reference sequence). The DNA of the CDR3 is TGTGCCAGCAGCTCGGACGGAGGGCCTCAGCCCCAGCATTTT. This sequence encodes CASSSDGGPQPQHF.

This clonotype has just a few counts. The chain employs TRBV2 and TRBJ1-3; D gene unclear. The germline V gene encodes CDR1 SNHLY and CDR2 FYNNEI. The CDR3 is made up of 13 amino acids. V lost 3 bases and J lost 3, with 6 bases in between. CDR3 region: CASSDNHGNTIYF. The CDR3 DNA reads as TGTGCCAGCAGTGACAACCATGGAAACACCATATATTTT.

This clonotype was observed a handful of times. This CDR3 is CASSQPGRNNEQFF. The CDR3 region has the DNA TGTGCCAGCAGCCAACCGGGACGGAACAATGAGCAGTTCTTC. The genes are TRBV4-2 and TRBJ2-1, with D possibly being TRBD1 or TRBD2 (5 bases each). The V end lost 2 bases, the J end lost 5 bases, and 10 bases lay between the germline ends. Germline-derived CDR1 and CDR2 are LGHNA and YNFKEQ. The CDR3 extends over 14 amino acids.

The chain employs TRBV20-1 and TRBJ1-2, with 7 bases identical to TRBD1. Germline CDR1 and CDR2: DFQATT and SNEGSKA (reference sequence). This CDR3 is 12 amino acids long. V shed 6 bases, J shed 2 bases, and the junction held 3 bases outside the gene matches. DNA for the CDR3: TGCAGTGCCCCGACAGGGAACTATGGCTACACCTTC. It specifies CSAPTGNYGYTF.

This clonotype appeared a few times. V usage is TRBV10-3 and J usage is TRBJ1-1; tentative D call: TRBD1 (6 bases). V lost 11 bases and J 1 base, leaving 11 bases between the germline ends. CDR3 length: 12 amino acids. Per germline, CDR1 ENHRY and CDR2 SYGVKD. The CDR3 protein is CAVQGGNTEAFF. CDR3 DNA sequence: TGTGCCGTACAGGGAGGGAACACTGAAGCTTTCTTT.

Many counts were recorded for this clonotype. This rearrangement joins TRBV20-1 to TRBJ1-2; 8 bases line up with TRBD1. The CDR3 spans 14 residues. V gave up 1 base and J gave up 5 bases; unmatched junction bases: 6. Germline V lookup: CDR1 DFQATT, CDR2 SNEGSKA (reference sequence). CDR3: CSARAPDRVYGYTF. The CDR3 nucleotides read TGCAGTGCTAGAGCTCCGGACAGGGTATATGGCTACACCTTC.

This clonotype came up many times. The chain recombines TRBV2 with TRBJ1-6; TRBD1 might be the D (6 bases). The CDR3 runs 16 residues. The germline V and J ends were trimmed by 0 bases and 10 bases, with 16 bases remaining between them. CDR1 SNHLY and CDR2 FYNNEI come from the germline V gene. CDR3 DNA: TGTGCCAGCAGTGAAGCAAGGCAGGGGCTTTGGTCACCCCTCCACTTT. Residues: CASSEARQGLWSPLHF. Full variable domain (remainder filled in from reference TRBV2 and TRBJ1-6): EPEVTQTPSHQVTQMGQEVILRCVPISNHLYFYWYRQILGQKVEFLVSFYNNEISEKSEIFDDQFSVERPDGSNFTLKIRSTKLEDSAMYFCASSEARQGLWSPLHFGNGTRLTVT.

About this clonotype itself: With a much larger clone just one base away, this may be a read error. The gene calls are TRBV29-1 and TRBJ2-7; D is unclear. The germline gives CDR1 SQVTM, CDR2 ANQGSEA. This CDR3 has 12 residues. Deletions cut 5 bases from V and 6 bases from J, with 14 bases between. CDR3: CSVTPKFAEQYF. In DNA, the CDR3 is TGCAGCGTTACCCCCAAGTTCGCCGAGCAGTACTTC.

The chain has TRBV19 and TRBJ1-5; D perhaps matches TRBD1 (5 bases). The CDR3 covers 15 residues. Germline V gene data show CDR1 as LNHDA and CDR2 as SQIVND (reference sequence). V lost 6 bases and J lost 2, with 14 bases in between. This CDR3 is CASSRGASGNQPQHF. In DNA form, the CDR3 reads TGTGCCAGTAGCAGAGGGGCGTCGGGCAATCAGCCCCAGCATTTT. Full variable domain (outside the CDR3, taken from reference TRBV19 and TRBJ1-5): DGGITQSPKYLFRKEGQNVTLSCEQNLNHDAMYWYRQDPGQGLRLIYYSQIVNDFQKGDIAEGYSVSREKKESFPLTVTSAQKNPTAFYLCASSRGASGNQPQHFGDGTRLSIL.